These 4 T cell receptor beta chains came from one sample sequenced in a study of T cell repertoires in cytomegalovirus infection. MiXCR, run by TCRdb on the reads, gives a single entry per CDR3 protein. The repertoire holds 76,000 or so distinct CDR3 sequences, with 3.5% to 4.5% as singletons. Sequenced input: PBMCs. All receptors derive from a human donor in good health (CMV status not recorded). Some clones in this sample may be carry-over from other donors' samples.

This clonotype was recorded at least ten times. The chain combines TRBV7-2 with TRBJ2-7, with unresolved D. CDR1 and CDR2 (germline): SGHTA, FQGNSA. CDR3 size: 12 residues. V shed 4 bases and J shed 6 bases, with 10 bases lying between them. CDR3 bases: TGTGCCAGCAGCTCACCATTCTCCGAGCAGTACTTC. This encodes CASSSPFSEQYF.

This clonotype was observed at least ten times. This chain links TRBV7-6 with TRBJ2-7; 7 bases align to TRBD1. The CDR3 runs 14 residues. The junction had 3 bases not matched to a gene; V was cut back by 4 bases and J by 0 bases. Germline V gene data show CDR1 as SGHVS and CDR2 as FNYEAQ. CDR3 sequence reads: CASSSRQGSYEQYF. CDR3 sequence (DNA): TGTGCCAGCAGCTCTAGACAGGGCTCCTACGAGCAGTACTTC.

In its sample, this clonotype was seen many times. The rearrangement uses TRBV7-2 and TRBJ1-2; D not certain. The CDR3 sequence is 14 residues long. Germline assignment: CDR1 SGHTA and CDR2 FQGNSA. Trimming removed 1 base from V and 2 bases from J, with 8 bases in between. The CDR3 sequence: CASSLDSINYGYTF. CDR3 nucleotides: TGTGCCAGCAGCTTAGATAGCATCAACTATGGCTACACCTTC.

This clonotype occurred many times. The chain links TRBV7-2 to TRBJ1-1; TRBD1 matches at 7 bases. In germline, CDR1 is SGHTA, CDR2 FQGNSA. This CDR3 comprises 15 residues. After removal of 5 bases from V and 0 bases from J, the junction contained 6 bases not matched to a gene. The CDR3 loop is CASSISGQVNTEAFF. The CDR3 DNA follows: TGTGCCAGCAGCATTTCCGGACAGGTGAACACTGAAGCTTTCTTT.